The rows below give T cell receptor beta chains drawn from one sample of a study of T cell responses to AZD1222 COVID-19 vaccine. The table came from immunoSEQ multiplex PCR; TCRdb's copy has only in-frame clones and leaves some out. The repertoire consists of over 75,000 clones, with roughly 90% occurring once and the leading ten covering about 3%. Sequences were derived from peripheral blood, sampled on day 0 of AZD1222 vaccination. The receptors here all came from an adult in good health. Each CDR3 is given with its conserved first and last residue. Fields, in order: CDR3 protein, CDR3 DNA, J gene, clone size, V gene, D gene. D genes are given only for firm matches. Only part of the rows carry a size: once, few, many, or a class if the clone is expanded.

cdr3_aa: CASSGLSPRLSRGYTF; cdr3_nt: TGTGCCAGCAGCGGACTCTCCCCTCGACTCTCGCGGGGCTACACCTTC; j_call: TRBJ1-2; clone_size: NA; v_call: TRBV7-2; d_call: NA
cdr3_aa: CASSLAGVTMNTEAFF; cdr3_nt: TGCGCCAGCAGCTTGGCCGGGGTCACCATGAACACTGAAGCTTTCTTT; j_call: TRBJ1-1; clone_size: NA; v_call: TRBV5-1; d_call: NA
cdr3_aa: CASSPRGTGGSMIRPQHF; cdr3_nt: TGTGCCAGTAGTCCTCGGGGGACAGGGGGTTCTATGATCAGGCCCCAGCATTTT; j_call: TRBJ1-5; clone_size: NA; v_call: TRBV19; d_call: TRBD1
cdr3_aa: CSVATGLLMSGYTF; cdr3_nt: TGCAGCGTGGCAACAGGGCTTCTCATGAGTGGCTACACCTTC; j_call: TRBJ1-2; clone_size: NA; v_call: TRBV29-1; d_call: NA
cdr3_aa: CATPGQSGNTIYF; cdr3_nt: TGTGCCACCCCGGGACAGTCGGGAAACACCATATATTTT; j_call: TRBJ1-3; clone_size: NA; v_call: TRBV15; d_call: TRBD1
cdr3_aa: CASSIGFSGGASYNEQFF; cdr3_nt: TGTGCCAGTAGTATAGGATTTAGCGGGGGGGCCTCCTACAATGAGCAGTTCTTC; j_call: TRBJ2-1; clone_size: NA; v_call: TRBV19; d_call: TRBD2
cdr3_aa: CASSFSTGGGQPQHF; cdr3_nt: TGTGCCAGCAGCTTTTCCACAGGGGGAGGTCAGCCCCAGCATTTT; j_call: TRBJ1-5; clone_size: NA; v_call: TRBV11-2; d_call: TRBD1
cdr3_aa: CASSLTSGVSGANVLTF; cdr3_nt: TGTGCCAGCAGCTTAACTAGCGGAGTCTCTGGGGCCAACGTCCTGACTTTC; j_call: TRBJ2-6; clone_size: NA; v_call: TRBV7-3; d_call: NA
cdr3_aa: CASSFGREYEQYF; cdr3_nt: TGTGCCAGCAGTTTCGGCAGAGAGTACGAGCAGTACTTC; j_call: TRBJ2-7; clone_size: once; v_call: TRBV28; d_call: NA
cdr3_aa: CASSLGPSVDYGYTF; cdr3_nt: TGTGCCAGCAGCTTGGGACCCTCGGTAGACTATGGCTACACCTTC; j_call: TRBJ1-2; clone_size: NA; v_call: TRBV5-4; d_call: NA
cdr3_aa: CASSLGRVRRSGNTIYF; cdr3_nt: TGTGCTAGCAGCTTAGGTAGGGTCAGAAGGTCTGGAAACACCATATATTTT; j_call: TRBJ1-3; clone_size: NA; v_call: TRBV7-7; d_call: NA
cdr3_aa: CASSVQGASYGYTF; cdr3_nt: TGTGCCAGCAGTGTTCAGGGGGCCAGTTATGGCTACACCTTC; j_call: TRBJ1-2; clone_size: NA; v_call: TRBV27; d_call: TRBD1
cdr3_aa: CASSPKRTGDEKLFF; cdr3_nt: TGTGCCAGCTCACCAAAAAGGACGGGTGATGAAAAACTGTTTTTT; j_call: TRBJ1-4; clone_size: NA; v_call: TRBV18; d_call: NA
cdr3_aa: CASSRGDGDETQYF; cdr3_nt: TGCGCCAGCAGCCGGGGAGATGGGGACGAGACCCAGTACTTC; j_call: TRBJ2-5; clone_size: NA; v_call: TRBV4-1; d_call: NA
cdr3_aa: CAIRKTDRTNYGYTF; cdr3_nt: TGTGCCATCAGGAAAACGGACAGGACTAACTATGGCTACACCTTC; j_call: TRBJ1-2; clone_size: few; v_call: TRBV10-3; d_call: TRBD1
cdr3_aa: CASSIWRASGGYNEQFF; cdr3_nt: TGTGCCAGTAGTATTTGGCGGGCTAGCGGGGGTTACAATGAGCAGTTCTTC; j_call: TRBJ2-1; clone_size: NA; v_call: TRBV19; d_call: TRBD2